These 13 T cell receptor beta chains share one sample of origin, sequenced in a study of OX40 agonist ivuxolimab in advanced cancers. Libraries were prepared by immunoSEQ multiplex PCR; TCRdb keeps only in-frame clonotypes and omits some of them. The data show 100,000 to 140,000 clones, approximately 90% seen once. Material: CD4+ or CD8+ T cells sorted from blood, obtained in a trial of the OX40 agonist ivuxolimab. The receptors stem from an adult with an advanced solid tumor such as melanoma, head and neck, liver or kidney cancer.

This clone was observed a single time. The V call is TRBV27, the J call TRBJ2-1; maybe TRBD2 (5 bases). Germline CDR1 MNHEY, CDR2 SMNVEV (reference sequence). V shed 2 bases and J shed 7 bases, with 21 bases lying between them. The CDR3 contains 17 residues. The CDR3 region is CASSLVLAGPVGNEQFF. The CDR3 DNA is TGTGCCAGCAGTTTAGTATTGGCGGGCCCGGTTGGGAATGAGCAGTTCTTC.

The chain has TRBV20-1 and TRBJ2-7; weak D call: TRBD1 (5 bases). This CDR3 spans 11 amino acids. In germline, CDR1 is DFQATT, CDR2 SNEGSKA (reference sequence). Trimming removed 5 bases from V and 3 bases from J, with 8 bases in between. Here the CDR3 reads CSASDSYEQYF. In DNA, the CDR3 is TGCAGTGCTTCCGACAGCTACGAGCAGTACTTC.

V gene TRBV7-8 combines with J gene TRBJ1-1; D perhaps matches TRBD1 (5 bases). CDR1 is SGHVS, CDR2 FQNEAQ, per germline. V shed 5 bases and J shed 4 bases, with 17 bases lying between them. This CDR3 comprises 15 residues. Written as DNA, the CDR3 is TGTGCCAGCAGCCCTAGAGTCCGGGGGGGCACTGAAGCTTTCTTT. Its protein is CASSPRVRGGTEAFF. The complete variable domain, with remaining parts taken from reference TRBV7-8 and TRBJ1-1, reads GAGVSQSPRYKVAKRGQDVALRCDPISGHVSLFWYQQALGQGPEFLTYFQNEAQLDKSGLPSDRFFAERPEGSVSTLKIQRTQQEDSAVYLCASSPRVRGGTEAFFGQGTRLTVV.

The chain has TRBV7-9 and TRBJ1-1; D is uncertain. Germline V CDR1 and CDR2: SEHNR, FQNEAQ (reference sequence). V was trimmed by 3 bases and J by 5 bases, leaving 7 bases between them. The CDR3 spans 12 residues. CDR3 region: CASSFVGTEAFF. As DNA, the CDR3 is TGTGCCAGCAGCTTTGTTGGTACTGAAGCTTTCTTT.

The CDR3 region has the DNA TGTGCCAGCAGCGCCCGGACAGGGAGGGACTACGAGCAGTACTTC. Translation: CASSARTGRDYEQYF. The V and J genes are TRBV9 and TRBJ2-7; TRBD1 might be the D (8 bases). The CDR3 totals 15 residues. Germline V CDR1 and CDR2: SGDLS, YYNGEE. V lost 3 bases and J 3 bases, leaving 16 bases between the germline ends.

The chain recombines TRBV6-8 with TRBJ2-6; 11 nucleotides align to TRBD2. The CDR3 spans 20 residues. The V gene end was trimmed by 1 base and the J gene end by 0 bases; junction bases not matched to a gene: 8. The germline CDR1 and CDR2 sequences are MNHGY and SAAAGT. CDR3 amino acids: CASSYCPGLAVRSGANVLTF. The CDR3 nucleotides read TGTGCCAGCAGTTACTGTCCGGGACTAGCGGTCCGCTCTGGGGCCAACGTCCTGACTTTC.

V and J are TRBV19 and TRBJ2-1; 10 bases fit TRBD2. The CDR3 is 16 amino acids. The junction had 12 bases not matched to a gene; V was cut back by 8 bases and J by 5 bases. Germline assignment: CDR1 LNHDA and CDR2 SQIVND (reference sequence). The CDR3 reads CASEYGSGRENNEQFF. The CDR3 bases are TGTGCCAGTGAATATGGAAGCGGGAGGGAGAACAATGAGCAGTTCTTC.

The chain uses TRBV7-9 and TRBJ2-1; the match to TRBD1 covers 7 bases. Germline CDR1 and CDR2: SEHNR and FQNEAQ (reference sequence). The CDR3 is 14 amino acids. Germline trimming cut 1 base from V and 5 bases from J; bases unmatched to any gene: 2. CDR3 DNA sequence: TGTGCCAGCAGCTTAGGACAGGGAAACAATGAGCAGTTCTTC. Translated: CASSLGQGNNEQFF.

V and J are TRBV27 and TRBJ1-2; no clear D. This CDR3 is 14 amino acids long. V shed 11 bases and J shed 6 bases, with 22 bases lying between them. CDR1 and CDR2 (germline): MNHEY, SMNVEV (reference sequence). The CDR3 coding sequence is TGTGCCTCAGCTCCCCCGGGCCTCGGGCATGGCTACACCTTC. This gives the protein CASAPPGLGHGYTF.

In this sample, this clone turned up once. This chain joins TRBV5-4 and TRBJ2-7; tentatively, D is TRBD1 (5 bases). V was clipped by 2 bases and J by 3 bases, with 9 bases between them. CDR1 and CDR2 from the germline V gene are SGHNT and YYREEE (reference sequence). The CDR3 contains 13 residues. The CDR3 DNA follows: TGTGCCAGCAGCTTAGACAGTTACTACGAGCAGTACTTC. It is translated as CASSLDSYYEQYF.

This clone has more than one count but fewer than ten. The CDR3 sequence is CATQGSALGRANEKLFF. The CDR3 coding sequence is TGTGCCACCCAGGGGTCAGCTCTCGGCAGGGCTAATGAAAAACTGTTTTTT. V gene TRBV7-9 combines with J gene TRBJ1-4; weak D call: TRBD1 (6 bases). Germline assignment: CDR1 SEHNR and CDR2 FQNEAQ (reference sequence). CDR3 length equals 17 residues. V was clipped by 10 bases and J by 3 bases, with 24 bases between them.

This chain joins TRBV5-1 and TRBJ2-1; D is ambiguous. This CDR3 is built from 11 residues. Germline V gene sequence: CDR1 SGHRS, CDR2 YFSETQ. The ends were cut back, 0 bases at V and 8 bases at J, with 3 bases in the middle. CDR3 in amino acids: CASSLDYEQFF. The CDR3 nucleotides are TGCGCCAGCAGCTTGGACTATGAGCAGTTCTTC.

A single count supports this clone. The J gene is TRBJ1-3, the V gene TRBV28; tentatively, D is TRBD1 (6 bases). The CDR3 has 14 residues. Trimming removed 4 bases at V and 0 bases at J, with 7 bases between. The germline V gene encodes CDR1 MDHEN and CDR2 SYDVKM. CDR3 DNA sequence: TGTGCCAGCAGTTCAGGGGCCTCTGGAAACACCATATATTTT. It encodes CASSSGASGNTIYF. Complete variable domain (other parts from reference TRBV28 and TRBJ1-3): DVKVTQSSRYLVKRTGEKVFLECVQDMDHENMFWYRQDPGLGLRLIYFSYDVKMKEKGDIPEGYSVSREKKERFSLILESASTNQTSMYLCASSSGASGNTIYFGEGSWLTVV.